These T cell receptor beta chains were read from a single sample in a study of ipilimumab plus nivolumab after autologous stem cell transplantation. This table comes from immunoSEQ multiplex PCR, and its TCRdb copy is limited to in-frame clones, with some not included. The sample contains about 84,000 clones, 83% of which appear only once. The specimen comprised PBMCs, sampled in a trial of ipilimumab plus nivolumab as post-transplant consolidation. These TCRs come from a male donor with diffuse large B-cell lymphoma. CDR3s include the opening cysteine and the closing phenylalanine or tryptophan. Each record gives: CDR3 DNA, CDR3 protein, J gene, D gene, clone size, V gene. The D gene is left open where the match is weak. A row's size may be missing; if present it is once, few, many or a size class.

CDR3nt: TGTGCCGCCTCCGTGGGTCTAGCCAAAAACATTCAGTACTTC
CDR3aa: CAASVGLAKNIQYF
j_gene: TRBJ2-4
d_gene: NA
abundance: NA
v_gene: TRBV5-4

CDR3nt: TGTGCCAGCAGGAGGGGGACAGGGCCCCCCGAGCAGTACTTC
CDR3aa: CASRRGTGPPEQYF
j_gene: TRBJ2-7
d_gene: TRBD1
abundance: NA
v_gene: TRBV27

CDR3nt: TGCGCCAGCAGCTTGGAAGTGGGTGGCTACACCTTC
CDR3aa: CASSLEVGGYTF
j_gene: TRBJ1-2
d_gene: NA
abundance: NA
v_gene: TRBV5-1

CDR3nt: TGTGCCAGTAGTAGCTCGACAGGCCCAAGGAGCTACACCTTC
CDR3aa: CASSSSTGPRSYTF
j_gene: TRBJ1-2
d_gene: NA
abundance: NA
v_gene: TRBV19

CDR3nt: TGCGCCAGCAGAACGGGACAGAACACTGAAGCTTTCTTT
CDR3aa: CASRTGQNTEAFF
j_gene: TRBJ1-1
d_gene: NA
abundance: NA
v_gene: TRBV23-1

CDR3nt: TGTGCCAGCAGTCTGGGGTCACACAGAGTAGTGTATGGCTACACCTTC
CDR3aa: CASSLGSHRVVYGYTF
j_gene: TRBJ1-2
d_gene: NA
abundance: NA
v_gene: TRBV5-5

CDR3nt: TGTGCCAGCAGCTACCAGGGTAGGGACGAGCAGTACTTC
CDR3aa: CASSYQGRDEQYF
j_gene: TRBJ2-7
d_gene: NA
abundance: NA
v_gene: TRBV5-5

CDR3nt: TGCGCCAGCAGCTCCCTGGCAACTAATGAAAAACTGTTTTTT
CDR3aa: CASSSLATNEKLFF
j_gene: TRBJ1-4
d_gene: NA
abundance: NA
v_gene: TRBV5-1

CDR3nt: TGTGCCAGCAGAAATAGCGGGGGGGACCCTGGGACCCAGTACTTC
CDR3aa: CASRNSGGDPGTQYF
j_gene: TRBJ2-5
d_gene: TRBD2
abundance: NA
v_gene: TRBV6-1

CDR3nt: TGTGCCAGCAGCCAAGCAGGGGGTTACTACAATGAGCAGTTCTTC
CDR3aa: CASSQAGGYYNEQFF
j_gene: TRBJ2-1
d_gene: TRBD1
abundance: NA
v_gene: TRBV4-2

CDR3nt: TGTGCCAGCGGGGATGGCTACACCTTC
CDR3aa: CASGDGYTF
j_gene: TRBJ1-2
d_gene: NA
abundance: NA
v_gene: TRBV28

CDR3nt: TGTGCCAGCAGTGGGCTTTGGATAGATGAGCAGTTCTTC
CDR3aa: CASSGLWIDEQFF
j_gene: TRBJ2-1
d_gene: NA
abundance: NA
v_gene: TRBV6-1

CDR3nt: TGTGCCAGCAGGAGAAGGGAAGGCTTATCCTACGAGCAGTACTTC
CDR3aa: CASRRREGLSYEQYF
j_gene: TRBJ2-7
d_gene: NA
abundance: NA
v_gene: TRBV11-2

CDR3nt: TGTGCCAGCAGCCTGACGGGGAGGAGCGCAGATACGCAGTATTTT
CDR3aa: CASSLTGRSADTQYF
j_gene: TRBJ2-3
d_gene: NA
abundance: NA
v_gene: TRBV5-4

CDR3nt: TGTGCCAGCGAACGCACCGGGGAGCTGTTTTTT
CDR3aa: CASERTGELFF
j_gene: TRBJ2-2
d_gene: NA
abundance: NA
v_gene: TRBV7-8

CDR3nt: TGCAGCGTTGTTTTACCGGGCGGGGGGAATCAGCCCCAGCATTTT
CDR3aa: CSVVLPGGGNQPQHF
j_gene: TRBJ1-5
d_gene: NA
abundance: NA
v_gene: TRBV29-1

CDR3nt: TGCGCCAGCAGCTCACGGGCCGCTCCCCAAGAGACCCAGTACTTC
CDR3aa: CASSSRAAPQETQYF
j_gene: TRBJ2-5
d_gene: NA
abundance: NA
v_gene: TRBV5-1

CDR3nt: TGTGCCAGCAGCTTAGCGCCGCAAGCTGCAGGGGGCTACAATGAGCAGTTCTTC
CDR3aa: CASSLAPQAAGGYNEQFF
j_gene: TRBJ2-1
d_gene: TRBD1
abundance: NA
v_gene: TRBV7-8

CDR3nt: TGCGCCAGCAGCCAACCCGGGACCCCCCAAGAGACCCAGTACTTC
CDR3aa: CASSQPGTPQETQYF
j_gene: TRBJ2-5
d_gene: NA
abundance: NA
v_gene: TRBV4-1

CDR3nt: TGTGCCAGCAGTTCCAACCAGGGACGGGGGAGGACTGAAGCTTTCTTT
CDR3aa: CASSSNQGRGRTEAFF
j_gene: TRBJ1-1
d_gene: NA
abundance: NA
v_gene: TRBV6-5

CDR3nt: TGCGCCAGCAGCACGGGGACTAGCGACAATGAGCAGTTCTTC
CDR3aa: CASSTGTSDNEQFF
j_gene: TRBJ2-1
d_gene: TRBD2
abundance: NA
v_gene: TRBV5-1

CDR3nt: TGTGCCAGCAGCTCACAGGGCCGGGACGGGGAGCAGTTCTTC
CDR3aa: CASSSQGRDGEQFF
j_gene: TRBJ2-1
d_gene: NA
abundance: few
v_gene: TRBV7-6